Detailed here is one T cell receptor beta chain. The table came from immunoSEQ multiplex PCR; TCRdb's copy has only in-frame clones and leaves some out. This table holds about 300,000 clones, approximately 83% found once. J gave up 4 bases and V 8 bases, and 8 bases lay outside the gene matches. Germline values: CDR1 MNHEY, CDR2 SVGAGI. There are 15 residues in the CDR3. This sample was taken from a study of blood T cell repertoires in COVID-19. Study overall: There were acute and convalescent COVID-19 samples, and they came from the United States, Italy and Spain. Sources were T cells, B-cell-depleted T cells, or PBMCs; the material itself was cDNA or gDNA.

The sequence came from a human donor in a cohort sampled during active COVID-19. The chain employs TRBV6-5 and TRBJ1-2, with TRBD1 matching over 12 bases. Sequenced: peripheral blood. DNA of the CDR3: TGTGCCAGCGGGGAACCGGGACAGGGGGCCTATGGCTACACCTTC. This gives the protein CASGEPGQGAYGYTF.